This T cell receptor beta chain originates from a study of PD-1 blockade in classical Hodgkin lymphoma. Profiling relied on immunoSEQ multiplex PCR, and the TCRdb table lists in-frame clones only, not all of them. The data contain about 11,000 clones, 70% to 80% of them singletons. The CDR3 runs 14 residues. The trim removed 4 bases at V and 6 bases at J, leaving 8 bases unmatched. In germline, CDR1 is MNHEY, CDR2 SMNVEV (reference sequence). Study results and caveats: Prior to therapy, complete responders displayed diversity much like that of newly diagnosed patients. Significant TCR diversity gains by C4D1 occurred in CD4+ but not CD8+ cells.

As concerns this clone: Its antigen is not known.

All the patients suffered relapse after autologous stem cell transplantation, and brentuximab vedotin exposure differed. Complete response, partial response or progressive disease constituted the best responses recorded. The sample in question was peripheral blood mononuclear cells (PBMCs), obtained before the second cycle of nivolumab. This chain uses TRBV27 with TRBJ2-7; TRBD2 aligns across 8 bases. The receptor was isolated from a human donor with classical Hodgkin lymphoma. The CDR3 spells CASSSGLGMGEQYF. CDR3 bases: TGTGCCAGCAGTTCGGGACTAGGAATGGGCGAGCAGTACTTC.